The present TCR beta chain was sequenced within a study of T-cell memory formation after mild COVID-19. TCRdb reprocessed the 5' RACE reads with MiXCR, giving one entry per CDR3 protein. The sample includes roughly 62,000 distinct CDR3 sequences, less than 9.5% of them seen just once. Per germline, CDR1 LNHDA and CDR2 SQIVND (reference sequence). This CDR3 is 13 amino acids long. Trimming took off 4 bases at V and 9 bases at J, with 13 bases between the two ends. The source material was PBMCs or a T cell subset sorted from them (not recorded which). The clonotype was recovered from a man aged 18 to 29 who had mild COVID-19 (a few samples of this study predate the infection). Cell type and time point are not known. The chain recombines TRBV19 with TRBJ2-1; D is undetermined. CDR3 nucleotides: TGTGCCAGTAGTACCCGACACTTAGGTGAGCAGTTCTTC. Its translation: CASSTRHLGEQFF.